These T cell receptor beta chains were read from a single sample in a study of T cell repertoires in cytomegalovirus infection. Their specific antigens are unknown. Using its own MiXCR run on the reads, TCRdb lists one record per CDR3 protein. The repertoire includes roughly 990,000 distinct CDR3 sequences, roughly 30% of them detected once, and about 14% sits in the top ten. The source was cultured CD8+ T cells from PBMCs, collected from culture after CMV antigen stimulation. Receptor source: a human donor in good health (CMV status not recorded). Some clones in this sample may be carry-over from other donors' samples. The CDR3 runs from the conserved cysteine through the conserved F or W. Fields, in order: D gene, V gene, CDR3 length, clone size, J gene, CDR3 DNA, CDR3 protein. The D gene is left open where the match is weak. Size tells how often a clone was seen (once, few, many) or the class of an expanded clone, and some rows leave it out.

d_gene: .
v_gene: TRBV20-1
len: 15
abundance: .
j_gene: TRBJ1-1
CDR3nt: TGCAGTGCTAGAGATAGGAGGAGCATGAACACTGAAGCTTTCTTT
CDR3aa: CSARDRRSMNTEAFF

d_gene: .
v_gene: TRBV12-3/TRBV12-4
len: 12
abundance: once
j_gene: TRBJ1-1
CDR3nt: TGTGCCAGCAGTTTTCACGGGTCTGAAGCTTTCTTT
CDR3aa: CASSFHGSEAFF

d_gene: .
v_gene: TRBV12-3/TRBV12-4
len: 13
abundance: few
j_gene: TRBJ2-5
CDR3nt: TGTGCCAGCAGGGAACAGGGCCAAGAGACCCAGTACTTC
CDR3aa: CASREQGQETQYF

d_gene: .
v_gene: TRBV4-3
len: 16
abundance: .
j_gene: TRBJ2-5
CDR3nt: TGCGCCAGCAGCCAAGAGTATGAGGACAACCAAGAGACCCAGTACTTC
CDR3aa: CASSQEYEDNQETQYF

d_gene: .
v_gene: TRBV4-1
len: 16
abundance: .
j_gene: TRBJ1-1
CDR3nt: TGTGCCAGCAGCCTAGAGGGCTTGGCAGTTAACACTGAAGCTTTCTTT
CDR3aa: CASSLEGLAVNTEAFF

d_gene: TRBD2
v_gene: TRBV29-1
len: 15
abundance: .
j_gene: TRBJ2-1
CDR3nt: TGCAGCGTCGACGTAAGCGGGGGTAGTTACAATGAGCAGTTCTTC
CDR3aa: CSVDVSGGSYNEQFF

d_gene: TRBD1
v_gene: TRBV6-2/TRBV6-3
len: 16
abundance: few
j_gene: TRBJ1-1
CDR3nt: TGTGCCAGCAGTTACCTCGGACAGGGGATGAACACTGAAGCTTTCTTT
CDR3aa: CASSYLGQGMNTEAFF

d_gene: .
v_gene: TRBV27
len: 14
abundance: .
j_gene: TRBJ1-2
CDR3nt: TGTGCCAGCAGCCTACTCCCGCTTAACTATGGCTACACCTTC
CDR3aa: CASSLLPLNYGYTF

d_gene: .
v_gene: TRBV19
len: 15
abundance: .
j_gene: TRBJ1-3
CDR3nt: TGTGCCAGTAGTATACGACGGGGTTCTGGAAACACCATATATTTT
CDR3aa: CASSIRRGSGNTIYF

d_gene: TRBD2
v_gene: TRBV6-1
len: 18
abundance: .
j_gene: TRBJ2-1
CDR3nt: TGTGCCAGCAGTGAGGGGACTAGCGGGGGGGCTTTCTACAATGAGCAGTTCTTC
CDR3aa: CASSEGTSGGAFYNEQFF

d_gene: TRBD1
v_gene: TRBV29-1
len: 13
abundance: .
j_gene: TRBJ2-7
CDR3nt: TGCAGCGTTGCGGGACAGGGTTTTTACGAGCAGTACTTC
CDR3aa: CSVAGQGFYEQYF

d_gene: .
v_gene: TRBV28
len: 14
abundance: .
j_gene: TRBJ1-4
CDR3nt: TGTGCCAGCATCAAATGGGGGGCGGATGAAAAACTGTTTTTT
CDR3aa: CASIKWGADEKLFF

d_gene: .
v_gene: TRBV2
len: 13
abundance: .
j_gene: TRBJ2-3
CDR3nt: TGTGCCAGCAGTCGGGAGCGGGCAGATACGCAGTATTTT
CDR3aa: CASSRERADTQYF

d_gene: TRBD2
v_gene: TRBV4-2
len: 15
abundance: .
j_gene: TRBJ2-2
CDR3nt: TGTGCCAGCAGCCACACGGGGGGAAACACCGGGGAGCTGTTTTTT
CDR3aa: CASSHTGGNTGELFF

d_gene: TRBD1
v_gene: TRBV29-1
len: 13
abundance: .
j_gene: TRBJ1-1
CDR3nt: TGCGGCGTGACAGGGGCTGCGAACACTGAAGGTTTCTTT
CDR3aa: CGVTGAANTEGFF

d_gene: TRBD1
v_gene: TRBV24-1
len: 13
abundance: .
j_gene: TRBJ1-1
CDR3nt: TGTGCCACCAGTGATCCTACAGGGGGCTTAACTTTCTTT
CDR3aa: CATSDPTGGLTFF

d_gene: TRBD1
v_gene: TRBV6-1
len: 13
abundance: .
j_gene: TRBJ1-2
CDR3nt: TGTGCCAGCAGTTACGGGACAGATAAGGGCTACACCTTC
CDR3aa: CASSYGTDKGYTF

d_gene: TRBD1
v_gene: TRBV27
len: 14
abundance: .
j_gene: TRBJ1-4
CDR3nt: TGTGCCAGCAGAAGGGGACAGCCTAATGAAAAACTGTTTTTT
CDR3aa: CASRRGQPNEKLFF

d_gene: TRBD1
v_gene: TRBV7-1
len: 14
abundance: .
j_gene: TRBJ1-5
CDR3nt: TGTGCCAGCAGCTCAACAGGGGAATACCAGCCCCAGCATTTT
CDR3aa: CASSSTGEYQPQHF

d_gene: TRBD1
v_gene: TRBV5-4
len: 15
abundance: few
j_gene: TRBJ1-1
CDR3nt: TGTGCCAGCAGTATGGTACAGGGGCTGAACACTGAAGCTTTCTTT
CDR3aa: CASSMVQGLNTEAFF

d_gene: TRBD1
v_gene: TRBV4-2
len: 17
abundance: few
j_gene: TRBJ2-2
CDR3nt: TGTGCCAGCAGCCACCCGCTGGACAGGGAGAACACCGGGGAGCTGTTTTTT
CDR3aa: CASSHPLDRENTGELFF

d_gene: .
v_gene: TRBV7-6
len: 14
abundance: many
j_gene: TRBJ1-1
CDR3nt: TGTGCCAGCAGCGATCAGGCCATGAACACTGAAGCTTTCTTT
CDR3aa: CASSDQAMNTEAFF

d_gene: .
v_gene: TRBV12-3/TRBV12-4
len: 15
abundance: few
j_gene: TRBJ2-3
CDR3nt: TGTGCCAGCAGTTTTATCGGGGGCGCCACAGATACGCAGTATTTT
CDR3aa: CASSFIGGATDTQYF

d_gene: .
v_gene: TRBV6-1
len: 16
abundance: few
j_gene: TRBJ1-6
CDR3nt: TGTGCCAGCAGAATTCCCCAGGAGGGGTGGGATTCACCCCTCCACTTT
CDR3aa: CASRIPQEGWDSPLHF

d_gene: TRBD2
v_gene: TRBV12-3/TRBV12-4
len: 14
abundance: .
j_gene: TRBJ2-7
CDR3nt: TGTGCCAGCAGCCAAACTAGCGGCTCCTACGAGCAGTACTTC
CDR3aa: CASSQTSGSYEQYF

d_gene: .
v_gene: TRBV7-4
len: 16
abundance: few
j_gene: TRBJ2-3
CDR3nt: TGTGCCAGCAGCTCCCCCCGGGACAAGAACACAGATACGCAGTATTTT
CDR3aa: CASSSPRDKNTDTQYF

d_gene: .
v_gene: TRBV7-8
len: 14
abundance: .
j_gene: TRBJ1-5
CDR3nt: TGTGCCAGCAGCCAGACAGATAGCAATCAGCCCCAGCATTTT
CDR3aa: CASSQTDSNQPQHF

d_gene: .
v_gene: TRBV11-2
len: 13
abundance: few
j_gene: TRBJ2-1
CDR3nt: TGTGCCAGCAGCTTCTGGCAGCACAATGAGCAGTTCTTC
CDR3aa: CASSFWQHNEQFF

d_gene: TRBD2
v_gene: TRBV4-2
len: 16
abundance: few
j_gene: TRBJ2-5
CDR3nt: TGTGCCAGCAGCCCCGGACTAGCGGGGGGGCCAGAGACCCAGTACTTC
CDR3aa: CASSPGLAGGPETQYF

d_gene: TRBD1
v_gene: TRBV7-8
len: 17
abundance: .
j_gene: TRBJ1-4
CDR3nt: TGTGCCAGCAGTTTAGACCGGGACAGGGGGGAGGATGAAAAACTGTTTTTT
CDR3aa: CASSLDRDRGEDEKLFF

d_gene: .
v_gene: TRBV4-1
len: 13
abundance: .
j_gene: TRBJ2-5
CDR3nt: TGCGCCAGCAGCCAAGGAGTATTAGAGACCCAGTACTTC
CDR3aa: CASSQGVLETQYF

d_gene: TRBD2
v_gene: TRBV5-1
len: 19
abundance: few
j_gene: TRBJ2-1
CDR3nt: TGCGCCAGCAGTCAAGTTGGACTAGAGGTCTCTCCCCGCGTCAATGAGCAGTTCTTC
CDR3aa: CASSQVGLEVSPRVNEQFF

d_gene: .
v_gene: TRBV4-3
len: 15
abundance: .
j_gene: TRBJ1-2
CDR3nt: TGCGCCAGCAGCCAAGATTATGACAGGAACTATGGCTACACCTTC
CDR3aa: CASSQDYDRNYGYTF

d_gene: .
v_gene: TRBV7-6
len: 12
abundance: .
j_gene: TRBJ2-2
CDR3nt: TGTGCCAGCAGCTTATTGCCTAGGGAGCTGTTTTTT
CDR3aa: CASSLLPRELFF

d_gene: .
v_gene: TRBV15
len: 16
abundance: few
j_gene: TRBJ1-3
CDR3nt: TGTGCCACCAGCAAAATGGAGGTTACCTCTGGAAACACCATATATTTT
CDR3aa: CATSKMEVTSGNTIYF

d_gene: TRBD2
v_gene: TRBV6-2/TRBV6-3
len: 16
abundance: .
j_gene: TRBJ2-2
CDR3nt: TGTGCCAGCAGCCCCCCCGGGGGGGGGAACACCGGGGAGCTGTTTTTT
CDR3aa: CASSPPGGGNTGELFF

d_gene: TRBD2
v_gene: TRBV7-2
len: 18
abundance: many
j_gene: TRBJ2-5
CDR3nt: TGTGCCAGCAGCTCGAAGGGACTAGCGGGGGAAATCCAAGAGACCCAGTACTTC
CDR3aa: CASSSKGLAGEIQETQYF

d_gene: TRBD1
v_gene: TRBV27
len: 11
abundance: few
j_gene: TRBJ1-1
CDR3nt: TGTGCCAGCGGAAGGGGGCCTGAAGCTTTCTTT
CDR3aa: CASGRGPEAFF

d_gene: .
v_gene: TRBV11-2
len: 15
abundance: .
j_gene: TRBJ2-2
CDR3nt: TGTGCCAGCAGCTTAGGACCCTTGTACACCGGGGAGCTGTTTTTT
CDR3aa: CASSLGPLYTGELFF

d_gene: .
v_gene: TRBV18
len: 15
abundance: .
j_gene: TRBJ1-4
CDR3nt: TGTGCCAGCTCACCACAAACAAAAGGGAATGAAAAACTGTTTTTT
CDR3aa: CASSPQTKGNEKLFF

d_gene: .
v_gene: TRBV15
len: 14
abundance: few
j_gene: TRBJ1-2
CDR3nt: TGTGCCACCGGGGAAGAGCGAAGGGATGATGGCTACACCTTC
CDR3aa: CATGEERRDDGYTF

d_gene: .
v_gene: TRBV7-9
len: 17
abundance: many
j_gene: TRBJ1-1
CDR3nt: TGTGCCAGCAGCTTAGCGCTACTAATCGAAGTAGACACTGAAGCTTTCTTT
CDR3aa: CASSLALLIEVDTEAFF

d_gene: .
v_gene: TRBV6-2/TRBV6-3
len: 14
abundance: few
j_gene: TRBJ2-5
CDR3nt: TGTGCCAGCAGTTCCCCTCTTGGACAGGAGACCCAGTACTTC
CDR3aa: CASSSPLGQETQYF

d_gene: TRBD1
v_gene: TRBV6-6
len: 13
abundance: few
j_gene: TRBJ1-1
CDR3nt: TGTGCCAGCAGTCACCCAGGGGGCACTGAAGCTTTCTTT
CDR3aa: CASSHPGGTEAFF

d_gene: .
v_gene: TRBV12-3/TRBV12-4
len: 13
abundance: many
j_gene: TRBJ2-5
CDR3nt: TGTGCCAGCAGCACCTGGACAGAAGAGACCCAGTACTTC
CDR3aa: CASSTWTEETQYF

d_gene: .
v_gene: TRBV6-1
len: 15
abundance: few
j_gene: TRBJ1-5
CDR3nt: TGTGCCAGCAGTGAGATTGGTCAGCTCAATCAGCCCCAGCATTTT
CDR3aa: CASSEIGQLNQPQHF

d_gene: TRBD1
v_gene: TRBV19
len: 16
abundance: few
j_gene: TRBJ2-1
CDR3nt: TGTGCCAGTAGTATAGTTCGGGACAGGGTTACCAATGAGCAGTTCTTC
CDR3aa: CASSIVRDRVTNEQFF

d_gene: TRBD1
v_gene: TRBV5-3
len: 16
abundance: .
j_gene: TRBJ2-3
CDR3nt: TGTGCCAGCAGCACAGCCGGGACAGCTTACACAGATACGCAGTATTTT
CDR3aa: CASSTAGTAYTDTQYF

d_gene: TRBD1
v_gene: TRBV7-9
len: 15
abundance: few
j_gene: TRBJ1-1
CDR3nt: TGTGCCAGCAGCCTATCTGACAGGGGGAACACTGAAGCTTTCTTT
CDR3aa: CASSLSDRGNTEAFF

d_gene: .
v_gene: TRBV7-2
len: 14
abundance: many
j_gene: TRBJ1-1
CDR3nt: TGTGCCAGCAGCTTAATGTCCCAGAACACTGAAGCTTTCTTT
CDR3aa: CASSLMSQNTEAFF

d_gene: TRBD2
v_gene: TRBV7-8
len: 15
abundance: .
j_gene: TRBJ2-5
CDR3nt: TGTGCCAGCAGCTTAGAGGTAGCGGGGCAAGAGACCCAGTACTTC
CDR3aa: CASSLEVAGQETQYF

d_gene: TRBD2
v_gene: TRBV7-6
len: 16
abundance: many
j_gene: TRBJ2-1
CDR3nt: TGTGCCAGCAGCTTATCCGGCGGGGGGGCCTACAATGAGCAGTTCTTC
CDR3aa: CASSLSGGGAYNEQFF

d_gene: TRBD1
v_gene: TRBV19
len: 17
abundance: .
j_gene: TRBJ1-1
CDR3nt: TGTGCCAGTAGTTCCGCTGACAGGGGATTCCTGAACACTGAAGCTTTCTTT
CDR3aa: CASSSADRGFLNTEAFF

d_gene: TRBD1
v_gene: TRBV27
len: 15
abundance: few
j_gene: TRBJ2-1
CDR3nt: TGTGCCAGCAGCTCCCGGGACAGGGGGCACAATGAGCAGTTCTTC
CDR3aa: CASSSRDRGHNEQFF

d_gene: TRBD2
v_gene: TRBV3-1
len: 16
abundance: once
j_gene: TRBJ2-1
CDR3nt: TGTGCCAGCAGCCGGTCGACTAGCGGGGGGTACAATGAGCAGTTCTTC
CDR3aa: CASSRSTSGGYNEQFF